These 18 T cell receptor beta chains came from one sample sequenced in a study of OX40 agonist ivuxolimab in advanced cancers. The table came from immunoSEQ multiplex PCR; TCRdb's copy has only in-frame clones and leaves some out. The sample carries approximately 60,000 clones, about four fifths recorded once. The input for sequencing was CD4+ or CD8+ T cells sorted from blood, taken in a trial of the OX40 agonist ivuxolimab. The receptors were sampled from an adult with an advanced solid tumor such as melanoma, head and neck, liver or kidney cancer.

There are a few counts of this clone. The V and J genes are TRBV2 and TRBJ1-1, with 7 bases lining up with TRBD1. With V trimmed by 4 bases and J by 3 bases, 2 bases remained unmatched. The germline CDR1 and CDR2 sequences are SNHLY and FYNNEI. This CDR3 is 13 amino acids long. CDR3 coding DNA: TGTGCCAGCAGTGCCGGACAGGACACTGAAGCTTTCTTT. It is translated as CASSAGQDTEAFF.

The V call is TRBV7-9, the J call TRBJ1-2; 12 bases are shared with TRBD1. This CDR3 is 17 amino acids long. Per germline, CDR1 SEHNR and CDR2 FQNEAQ (reference sequence). V lost 3 bases to trimming and J lost 4 bases; unmatched junction nucleotides: 9. Here the CDR3 reads CASSFSGTGGFGYGYTF. CDR3 in DNA: TGTGCCAGCAGCTTCTCCGGGACAGGGGGCTTTGGCTATGGCTACACCTTC.

V is TRBV30 and J is TRBJ2-6, with D possibly TRBD1 on 5 matching bases. Per the germline V gene, CDR1 is GTSNPN and CDR2 is SVGIG (reference sequence). CDR3 length: 17 amino acids. V lost 2 bases, J lost 1 base, and 15 bases lay in between. The CDR3 reads CAWSRATARSGANVLTF. For the CDR3, the DNA is TGTGCCTGGAGTAGGGCGACAGCGCGGTCTGGGGCCAACGTCCTGACTTTC.

V usage is TRBV30 and J usage is TRBJ1-3; D perhaps matches TRBD1 (5 bases). The CDR3 consists of 15 residues. Trimming removed 4 bases from V and 2 bases from J, with 15 bases in between. Germline CDR1 and CDR2: GTSNPN and SVGIG (reference sequence). This CDR3 is CAWKSTASPGNTIYF. In DNA form, the CDR3 reads TGTGCCTGGAAATCGACAGCCTCCCCTGGAAACACCATATATTTT.

This clone was observed a few times. The V call is TRBV5-1, the J call TRBJ2-3; D remains ambiguous. V dropped 5 bases and J dropped 9 bases, with 10 bases sitting between them. Germline V gives CDR1 SGHRS, CDR2 YFSETQ. This CDR3 contains 11 residues. The CDR3 coding sequence is TGCGCCAGCAGAGAAGACAAGACGCAGTATTTT. Protein sequence: CASREDKTQYF.

The chain has TRBV7-2 and TRBJ2-3; D is uncertain. Germline-derived CDR1 and CDR2 are SGHTA and FQGNSA. V shed 3 bases and J shed 4 bases, with 5 bases lying between them. This CDR3 contains 12 residues. In DNA form, the CDR3 reads TGTGCCAGCAGCTTCCCTCCAGATACGCAGTATTTT. It is translated as CASSFPPDTQYF.

V gene TRBV28 combines with J gene TRBJ2-1; 7 positions agree with TRBD2. This CDR3 has 14 residues. Trimming at V came to 6 bases and at J to 7 bases, leaving 9 bases not matched to a gene. The germline V gene encodes CDR1 MDHEN and CDR2 SYDVKM. As DNA, the CDR3 is TGTGCCAGCAGCCTAGGGAGGGTAGGAAATGAGCAGTTCTTC. It yields the protein CASSLGRVGNEQFF.

This clone came up once. V is TRBV7-2 and J is TRBJ2-3, with D tentatively TRBD2 (7 bases). Trimming stripped 5 bases from V and 4 bases from J, with 22 bases between. The CDR3 has 17 residues. Germline assignment: CDR1 SGHTA and CDR2 FQGNSA. CDR3 amino acids: CASSPQIRGGPADTQYF. CDR3 in DNA: TGTGCCAGCAGCCCACAGATAAGGGGGGGGCCGGCAGATACGCAGTATTTT. Combining the CDR3 with reference TRBV7-2 and TRBJ2-3 gives the whole variable domain GAGVSQSPSNKVTEKGKDVELRCDPISGHTALYWYRQSLGQGLEFLIYFQGNSAPDKSGLPSDRFSAERTGGSVSTLTIQRTQQEDSAVYLCASSPQIRGGPADTQYFGPGTRLTVL.

This clone occurred a few times. The rearrangement joins TRBV10-1 to TRBJ2-5; D may correspond to TRBD1 or TRBD2 (5 bases each). From germline, CDR1 is WNHNN and CDR2 SYGVQD (reference sequence). V shed 4 bases and J shed 1 base, with 13 bases lying between them. CDR3 length equals 15 residues. This chain's CDR3 is CASSVGRGVQETQYF. Here the CDR3 DNA reads TGCGCCAGCAGTGTAGGTCGGGGCGTCCAAGAGACCCAGTACTTC.

Only one count was recorded for this clone. The chain couples TRBV9 to TRBJ2-5; D possibly corresponds to TRBD2 (5 bases). V was pared by 4 bases and J by 3 bases, with 10 bases between. The CDR3 loop spans 13 amino acids. Germline V gives CDR1 SGDLS, CDR2 YYNGEE. In DNA, the CDR3 is TGTGCCAGCAGCTTCGGGGAAAAAGAGACCCAGTACTTC. Translation gives CASSFGEKETQYF.

The chain carries TRBV4-3 and TRBJ2-3, with 8 bases aligning to TRBD2. CDR3 length: 14 residues. The germline gives CDR1 LGHNA, CDR2 YSLEER. V dropped 3 bases and J dropped 5; count of bases not matched to a gene: 4. DNA for the CDR3: TGCGCCAGCAGCCAGCGGGGGGCCGGAGATACGCAGTATTTT. Translation gives CASSQRGAGDTQYF.

V is TRBV15 and J is TRBJ1-2; 9 nucleotides match TRBD1. Germline CDR1 and CDR2: LNHNV and YYDKDF (reference sequence). The CDR3 sequence is 16 residues long. V dropped 4 bases and J dropped 8; count of bases not matched to a gene: 14. The CDR3 loop is CATSISGPTGGSGYTF. CDR3 bases: TGTGCCACCAGCATCTCCGGCCCAACAGGGGGCAGCGGCTACACCTTC.

This clone was counted a single time. The chain uses TRBV6-6 and TRBJ2-1, with 11 bases lining up with TRBD2. CDR1 is MNHNY, CDR2 SVGAGI, per germline (reference sequence). J lost 8 bases, V lost 5 bases, and 11 bases had no gene match. CDR3 length: 16 amino acids. CDR3 loop: CASSGKGSGRADEQFF. In DNA, the CDR3 is TGTGCCAGCAGTGGAAAAGGTAGCGGGAGGGCGGATGAGCAGTTCTTC.

V gene TRBV6-4 combines with J gene TRBJ1-5, with D possibly TRBD1 on 6 matching bases. V was trimmed by 6 bases and J by 2 bases, leaving 17 bases between them. CDR3 length: 16 amino acids. CDR1 is MRHNA and CDR2 is SNTAGT in the germline V gene. CDR3 sequence: CASRAKQGSGNQPQHF. The CDR3 nucleotides read TGTGCCAGCAGAGCAAAACAGGGCTCGGGCAATCAGCCCCAGCATTTT.

The rearrangement joins TRBV6-1 to TRBJ2-6; unclear D gene. Deletions cut 4 bases from V and 0 bases from J, with 4 bases between. The CDR3 consists of 14 residues. The germline V gene has CDR1 MNHNS and CDR2 SASEGT. This CDR3 is CASSVNSGANVLTF. CDR3 bases: TGTGCCAGCAGTGTGAACTCTGGGGCCAACGTCCTGACTTTC.

The V gene is TRBV7-2, the J gene TRBJ2-1; 11 bases are shared with TRBD2. This CDR3 spans 15 amino acids. The germline CDR1 and CDR2 sequences are SGHTA and FQGNSA. Trimming cost V 5 bases and J 2 bases; bases outside gene matches: 2. CDR3 loop: CASSPGLAAYNEQFF. Here the CDR3 DNA reads TGTGCCAGCAGCCCGGGACTAGCGGCCTACAATGAGCAGTTCTTC.

This chain connects TRBV6-5 to TRBJ1-1, with no clear D. Trimming pared 6 bases from V and 4 bases from J, leaving 15 bases between. Germline CDR1 reads MNHEY; CDR2 reads SVGAGI. This CDR3 comprises 14 residues. In nucleotides, the CDR3 is TGTGCCAGCAGGCGCGTCGGCGCGGCCACTGAAGCTTTCTTT. Translating gives CASRRVGAATEAFF.

The rearrangement links TRBV19 to TRBJ1-5; TRBD1 matches 8 bases. CDR3 length: 17 residues. CDR1 and CDR2 from the germline V gene are LNHDA and SQIVND (reference sequence). J gave up 0 bases and V 5 bases, and 9 bases lay outside the gene matches. The CDR3 protein is CASSADREANSNQPQHF. The CDR3 DNA sequence: TGTGCCAGTAGTGCGGACAGGGAGGCTAATAGCAATCAGCCCCAGCATTTT.